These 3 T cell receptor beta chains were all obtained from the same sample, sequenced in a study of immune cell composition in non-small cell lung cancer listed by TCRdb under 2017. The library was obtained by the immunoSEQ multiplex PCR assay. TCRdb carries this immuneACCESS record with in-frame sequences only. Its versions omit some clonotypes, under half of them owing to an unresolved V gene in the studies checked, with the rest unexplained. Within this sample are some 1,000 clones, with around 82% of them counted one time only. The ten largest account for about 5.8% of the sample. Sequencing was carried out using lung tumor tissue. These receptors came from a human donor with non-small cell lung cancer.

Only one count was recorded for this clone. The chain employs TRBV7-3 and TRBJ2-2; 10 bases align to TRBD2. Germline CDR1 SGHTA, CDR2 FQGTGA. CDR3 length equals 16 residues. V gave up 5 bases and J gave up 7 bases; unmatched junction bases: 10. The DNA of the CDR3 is TGTGCCAGCAGCCTGCTAGCGGGAGACTGGGGCGGGGAGCTGTTTTTT. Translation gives CASSLLAGDWGGELFF.

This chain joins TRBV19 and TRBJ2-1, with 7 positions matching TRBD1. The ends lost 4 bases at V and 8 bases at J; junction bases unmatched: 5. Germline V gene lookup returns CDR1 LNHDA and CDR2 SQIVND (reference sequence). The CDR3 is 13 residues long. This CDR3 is CASSRGTEDEQFF. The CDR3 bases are TGTGCCAGTAGTAGAGGGACAGAAGATGAGCAGTTCTTC.

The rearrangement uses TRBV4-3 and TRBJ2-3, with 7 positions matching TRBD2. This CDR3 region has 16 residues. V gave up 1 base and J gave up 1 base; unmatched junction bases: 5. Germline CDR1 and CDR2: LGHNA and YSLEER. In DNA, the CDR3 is TGCGCCAGCAGCCAAGGTCCGGGAGGCGGCACAGATACGCAGTATTTT. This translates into CASSQGPGGGTDTQYF.